These 22 T cell receptor beta chains share one sample of origin, sequenced in a study of T cells in narcolepsy (dated 2018 in TCRdb). Receptors were amplified or captured by the immunoSEQ multiplex PCR assay. The table was pulled from immuneACCESS by TCRdb, which kept in-frame rearrangements only. Such tables lose some clones; where checked, under half of the loss comes from unresolved V genes, and the rest has no known cause. Recorded for this sample are about 40,000 clones; about 91% of them occurred a single time. Of the sample, under 1.5% is held by the ten largest clones. Sequenced material: CD45RA- memory CD4+ T cells from PBMCs. Interpreted using the paper, the cell subset or site label stands for: memory T cells sorted ex vivo from peripheral blood. Every receptor here comes from a human donor with narcolepsy.

The chain combines TRBV19 with TRBJ2-3, with TRBD2 matching over 8 bases. The ends lost 9 bases at V and 0 bases at J; junction bases unmatched: 5. The CDR3 is 14 amino acids. The germline V gene encodes CDR1 LNHDA and CDR2 SQIVND (reference sequence). The DNA for the CDR3 is TGTGCCAGATTCCCTAGCGGGAGCACAGATACGCAGTATTTT. Encoded protein: CARFPSGSTDTQYF.

The V and J genes are TRBV5-1 and TRBJ2-2; 7 nucleotides match TRBD2. Trimming removed 4 bases from V and 2 bases from J; junction bases left unmatched: 5. The CDR3 length is 15 residues. Germline CDR1 and CDR2: SGHRS and YFSETQ. CDR3 nucleotide sequence: TGCGCCAGCAGCCTACAGACTAGCAACACCGGGGAGCTGTTTTTT. Its translation is CASSLQTSNTGELFF.

Comments on this clone: Other DNA variants within this sample encode the same CDR3. The chain has TRBV11-3 and TRBJ2-3; TRBD2 agrees at 7 bases. The length of the CDR3 is 16 residues. Germline V lookup: CDR1 SGHNT, CDR2 YENEEA. The J segment lost 2 bases and the V segment lost 8 bases, leaving 13 bases of the junction unmatched. The CDR3 DNA is TGTGCCAGCGGGGGGGGTCCGGCGGGGCACACAGATACGCAGTATTTT. This codes for CASGGGPAGHTDTQYF. Drawing the rest from reference TRBV11-3 and TRBJ2-3, the complete variable domain is EAGVVQSPRYKIIEKKQPVAFWCNPISGHNTLYWYLQNLGQGPELLIRYENEEAVDDSQLPKDRFSAERLKGVDSTLKIQPAELGDSAVYLCASGGGPAGHTDTQYFGPGTRLTVL.

This chain connects TRBV28 to TRBJ1-2; no clear D. Trimming shortened V by 3 bases and J by 4 bases, and 3 bases separated the two germline ends. The CDR3 covers 11 residues. Germline CDR1 MDHEN, CDR2 SYDVKM. CDR3 protein: CASSLSYGYTF. The CDR3 DNA is TGTGCCAGCAGTTTGTCCTATGGCTACACCTTC.

This CDR3 is CASSVEMERSAQYF. The CDR3 region has the DNA TGTGCCAGCAGCGTAGAAATGGAGAGATCGGCCCAGTACTTC. This sequence joins TRBV9 and TRBJ2-5; D uncertain. V lost 0 bases to trimming and J lost 9 bases, with 15 bases between them. Germline V gene lookup returns CDR1 SGDLS and CDR2 YYNGEE. This CDR3 comprises 14 residues.

The gene calls are TRBV2 and TRBJ2-5, with a tentative D call TRBD1 (5 bases). Germline CDR1 is SNHLY and CDR2 is FYNNEI. The CDR3 has 14 residues. Trimming removed 3 bases from V and 1 base from J, with 9 bases in between. The CDR3 DNA sequence: TGTGCCAGCAGTGAGGTCAGGGCCCAAGAGACCCAGTACTTC. Residues: CASSEVRAQETQYF.

The chain is built from TRBV6-6 and TRBJ1-3; weak D call: TRBD1 (5 bases). The V gene's germline CDR1 is MNHNY and CDR2 SVGAGI (reference sequence). Trimming pared 7 bases from V and 1 base from J, leaving 11 bases between. The CDR3 spans 14 residues. CDR3 sequence reads: CASTMGQSGNTIYF. The CDR3 coding sequence is TGTGCCAGCACGATGGGGCAATCTGGAAACACCATATATTTT.

The rearrangement joins TRBV7-9 to TRBJ2-1; 8 nucleotides agree with TRBD2. Germline CDR1 and CDR2: SEHNR and FQNEAQ (reference sequence). The CDR3 is 14 amino acids. Trimming cost V 7 bases and J 7 bases; bases outside gene matches: 9. The DNA for the CDR3 is TGTGCCAGCACCAAGCGGGAGACGCCGAATGAGCAGTTCTTC. Its translation is CASTKRETPNEQFF. Using reference TRBV7-9 and TRBJ2-1 for the parts outside the CDR3, the full variable domain is DTGVSQNPRHKITKRGQNVTFRCDPISEHNRLYWYRQTLGQGPEFLTYFQNEAQLEKSRLLSDRFSAERPKGSFSTLEIQRTEQGDSAMYLCASTKRETPNEQFFGPGTRLTVL.

This chain links TRBV30 with TRBJ2-7, with 9 bases matching TRBD1. Trimming removed 3 bases from V and 5 bases from J; junction bases left unmatched: 5. This CDR3 is built from 13 residues. Germline CDR1 and CDR2: GTSNPN and SVGIG (reference sequence). The CDR3 loop reads CAWRGTGPHEQYF. CDR3 in DNA: TGTGCCTGGAGGGGGACAGGGCCCCACGAGCAGTACTTC.

The V call is TRBV10-2, the J call TRBJ2-7, with a tentative D call TRBD2 (5 bases). Trimming took 2 bases from V and 6 from J, leaving 14 bases between them. Germline loops: CDR1 WSHSY, CDR2 SAAADI. The CDR3 runs to 14 residues. Here the CDR3 reads CASSERRLDGEQYF. The DNA for the CDR3 is TGCGCCAGCAGTGAGAGGAGGCTTGATGGCGAGCAGTACTTC.

The chain carries TRBV6-4 and TRBJ1-1, with D unresolved. This CDR3 contains 13 residues. Germline-derived CDR1 and CDR2 are MRHNA and SNTAGT. Trimming stripped 4 bases from V and 8 bases from J, with 14 bases between. CDR3 DNA: TGTGCCAGCAGTGTCTCCCTCCAAACCGAAGCTTTCTTT. Amino acid sequence: CASSVSLQTEAFF.

The V and J genes are TRBV27 and TRBJ1-1; no clear D gene. The CDR3 loop spans 14 amino acids. Germline V gene lookup returns CDR1 MNHEY and CDR2 SMNVEV (reference sequence). The V end was cut by 4 bases, the J end by 1 base, with 10 bases between. The CDR3 region is CASSSRVGNTEAFF. The CDR3 DNA follows: TGTGCCAGCAGTTCCCGGGTAGGGAACACTGAAGCTTTCTTT.

The chain combines TRBV2 with TRBJ2-1; unclear D gene. The CDR3 sequence is 14 residues long. Germline values: CDR1 SNHLY, CDR2 FYNNEI. V lost 6 bases, J lost 10 bases, and 19 bases lay in between. The CDR3 sequence: CASRDARSLVEQFF. CDR3 nucleotides: TGTGCCAGCAGGGATGCAAGGTCACTTGTCGAGCAGTTCTTC.

V usage is TRBV6-6 and J usage is TRBJ1-1; D not resolved. Deletions cut 8 bases from V and 3 bases from J, with 16 bases between. The CDR3 runs 14 residues. The germline CDR1 and CDR2 sequences are MNHNY and SVGAGI (reference sequence). The CDR3 DNA sequence: TGTGCCAGCCGTAACGCTGGGTCATACACTGAAGCTTTCTTT. Its protein is CASRNAGSYTEAFF.

This chain joins TRBV5-1 and TRBJ2-7, with D possibly TRBD1 on 5 matching bases. V lost 0 bases to trimming and J lost 1 base, with 8 bases between them. Germline CDR1 SGHRS, CDR2 YFSETQ. This CDR3 spans 14 amino acids. This chain's CDR3 is CASSLEGVSYEQYF. The CDR3 DNA sequence: TGCGCCAGCAGCTTGGAAGGGGTATCCTACGAGCAGTACTTC.

This clone was observed a few times. The rearrangement joins TRBV5-4 to TRBJ2-2; perhaps TRBD2 as D (8 bases). The CDR3 sequence is 17 residues long. The V and J ends lost 1 base and 0 bases respectively, with 13 bases between them. Germline V gene lookup returns CDR1 SGHNT and CDR2 YYREEE (reference sequence). The CDR3 sequence: CASSLNRGLANTGELFF. Written as DNA, the CDR3 is TGTGCCAGCAGCTTGAACAGGGGACTAGCGAACACCGGGGAGCTGTTTTTT. Based on the CDR3 plus reference TRBV5-4 and TRBJ2-2, the full variable domain is ETGVTQSPTHLIKTRGQQVTLRCSSQSGHNTVSWYQQALGQGPQFIFQYYREEENGRGNFPPRFSGLQFPNYSSELNVNALELDDSALYLCASSLNRGLANTGELFFGEGSRLTVL.

The chain employs TRBV7-6 and TRBJ2-3; D might be TRBD1 (6 bases). The CDR3 covers 16 residues. V was trimmed by 2 bases and J by 1 base, leaving 13 bases between them. Looked up from germline, CDR1 is SGHVS and CDR2 is FNYEAQ. This chain's CDR3 is CASSLFEGVGTDTQYF. The CDR3 nucleotides are TGTGCCAGCAGCTTATTCGAGGGGGTGGGCACAGATACGCAGTATTTT.

The V call is TRBV30, the J call TRBJ2-5; 8 positions match TRBD2. The CDR3 contains 14 residues. Per the germline V gene, CDR1 is GTSNPN and CDR2 is SVGIG (reference sequence). J lost 6 bases, V lost 1 base, and 7 bases had no gene match. CDR3 region: CAWSAFSGRKTQYF. As DNA, the CDR3 is TGTGCCTGGAGTGCTTTCAGCGGGAGAAAGACCCAGTACTTC.

CDR3 residues: CASSLGQGESPLHF. CDR3 coding DNA: TGTGCCAGCAGTTTAGGGCAGGGCGAGTCACCCCTCCACTTT. The chain joins TRBV28 to TRBJ1-6, with TRBD1 as a possible D gene (5 bases). Germline values: CDR1 MDHEN, CDR2 SYDVKM. The V gene lost 2 bases and the J gene lost 10 bases, with 12 bases spanning the gap. The CDR3 has 14 residues.

The gene calls are TRBV4-1 and TRBJ2-4; 12 bases match TRBD2. The V and J ends lost 1 base and 0 bases, in that order; junction bases with no gene match: 4. Germline CDR1 MGHRA, CDR2 YSYEKL. The CDR3 covers 18 residues. CDR3 sequence: CASSQGLAGGIAKNIQYF. CDR3 DNA: TGCGCCAGCAGCCAAGGTCTAGCGGGAGGGATAGCCAAAAACATTCAGTACTTC.

The chain has TRBV6-1 and TRBJ2-1; 9 bases are shared with TRBD1. The V segment lost 3 bases and the J segment 6 bases; nucleotides outside the gene matches: 9. This CDR3 spans 16 amino acids. CDR1 is MNHNS and CDR2 is SASEGT in the germline V gene. In DNA, the CDR3 is TGTGCCAGCAGTGATCCAGGGACAGGGTTGTCCAATGAGCAGTTCTTC. Protein sequence: CASSDPGTGLSNEQFF.

This clone was found a few times. The chain combines TRBV9 with TRBJ2-2; D is ambiguous. The germline gives CDR1 SGDLS, CDR2 YYNGEE. The CDR3 has 13 amino acids. Trimming removed 0 bases from V and 6 bases from J, with 6 bases in between. The CDR3 DNA is TGTGCCAGCAGCGTAGACGGGTCCGGGGAGCTGTTTTTT. Its protein is CASSVDGSGELFF.